This TCR beta chain was observed in a study of metastatic and nonmetastatic thyroid tumors. Study-wide background: From malignant and benign thyroid patients, repertoires in blood and in tumor or nodule tissue were compared.

This clone appeared many times. Germline loops: CDR1 DFQATT, CDR2 SNEGSKA (reference sequence). V lost 0 bases and J lost 6, with 18 bases in between. The CDR3 length is 16 residues. Authors' analysis steps: Researchers built a distant-metastasis classifier for papillary thyroid cancer that drew on CDR3 differences across clinicopathological groups. TCRdb re-analyzed the PCR reads through MiXCR. What appears here as the V and J calls and clone size reflects TCRdb's work, not the paper's. Among 85,000 to 100,000 clones listed, roughly 12% were seen once. No patient received treatment before thyroid surgery.

The chain has TRBV20-1 and TRBJ1-5, with D perhaps matching TRBD1 (5 bases). The sample comprised blood. This TCR came from a female donor with papillary thyroid cancer or a benign thyroid nodule (not recorded which). Some clones in this sample may be carry-over from other donors' samples. Here the CDR3 reads CSARDSGGAVGQPQHF. In DNA, the CDR3 is TGCAGTGCTAGAGATTCGGGAGGGGCGGTGGGTCAGCCCCAGCATTTT.